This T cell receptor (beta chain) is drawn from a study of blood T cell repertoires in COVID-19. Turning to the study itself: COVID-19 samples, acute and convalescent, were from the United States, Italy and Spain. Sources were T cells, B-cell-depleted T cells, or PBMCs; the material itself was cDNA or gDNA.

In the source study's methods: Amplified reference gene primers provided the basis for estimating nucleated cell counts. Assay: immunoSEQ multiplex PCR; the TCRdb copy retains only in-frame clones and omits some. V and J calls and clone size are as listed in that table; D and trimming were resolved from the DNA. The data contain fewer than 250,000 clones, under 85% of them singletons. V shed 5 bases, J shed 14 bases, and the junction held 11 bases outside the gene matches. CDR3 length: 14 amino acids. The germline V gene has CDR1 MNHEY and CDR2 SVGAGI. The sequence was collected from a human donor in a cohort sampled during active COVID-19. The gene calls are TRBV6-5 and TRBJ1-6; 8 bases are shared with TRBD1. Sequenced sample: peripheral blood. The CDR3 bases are TGTGCCAGCAGTAACGGACAGGGCCAGTCGGCCCTCCACTTT. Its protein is CASSNGQGQSALHF.